This T cell receptor (beta chain) comes out of a study of blood T cells in healthy people across ages. This clonotype was picked up a small number of times. The antigen remains unidentified. The study, taken as a whole, reports: Long-lived donors carried more naive CD4+ cells and greater diversity than aged donors. Estimates of diversity drawn from one million T cells were considered underestimates. Older age coincided with a roughly linear decline in TCR beta diversity per million T cells.

A sample-barcoded 5' primer and a J-beta primer mix were used in a second PCR of about 7 to 12 cycles. TCRdb re-analysed the 5' RACE reads in MiXCR, keeping a single row per CDR3 protein. The sample has around 2 million distinct CDR3 sequences; about two fifths are singletons. Germline-derived CDR1 and CDR2 are SGHTA and FQGNSA. This CDR3 has 11 residues. The V end lost 8 bases, the J end lost 4 bases, and 6 bases lay between the germline ends. Isolation recovered at least 6.5 million PBMCs from every sample. This receptor was identified in a human donor in good health. Sequenced input: blood. The J gene is TRBJ2-1, the V gene TRBV7-2; no definite D call. Written as DNA, the CDR3 is TGTGCCAGCGGCTGGTACAATGAGCAGTTCTTC. This translates into CASGWYNEQFF.